This T cell receptor (beta chain) was captured by sequencing in a study of control samples from healthy donors and cancer patients. In germline, CDR1 is SGHTA, CDR2 FQGNSA. The CDR3 has 15 residues. V gave up 4 bases and J gave up 2 bases, with 15 bases separating them. Some clones are missing from TCRdb's copy, which holds only in-frame ones; the method was immunoSEQ multiplex PCR. The table lists 150,000 to 200,000 clones, 90% to 95% of them singletons. The material sequenced was blood. This rearrangement joins TRBV7-2 to TRBJ2-7, with a weak D call TRBD1 (6 bases). The receptor comes from a woman aged 30 to 39 in good health. The CDR3 DNA follows: TGTGCCAGCAGCTCCCCGGGACAAACAACCTACGAGCAGTACTTC. Amino acids: CASSSPGQTTYEQYF.